This T cell receptor beta chain was profiled in a study of monozygotic twins with inflammatory bowel disease. Notes on the study in general: Among IBD patients, TCRbeta diversity (inverse Simpson) was lower than in healthy co-twins. For repertoire similarity, concordant twins did not differ from discordant twins, possibly because power was limited. Any single strong signal or clonotype tied to IBD lacked support.

UMIs that had a 6-nucleotide sample barcode were put in using template switching. TCRdb reprocessed the 5' RACE reads; each CDR3 protein has one entry and no DNA is given. This repertoire includes some 200,000 distinct CDR3 sequences. The CDR3 totals 16 residues. The germline V gene has CDR1 MGHRA and CDR2 YSYEKL. With regard to this clonotype: What it binds is not known.

The chain has TRBV4-1 and TRBJ1-6. The sample was blood. The TCR originated in a human donor with ulcerative colitis or Crohn's disease, or a healthy co-twin of an affected twin (not recorded which). CDR3 region: CASSPMGGLPNSPLHF.